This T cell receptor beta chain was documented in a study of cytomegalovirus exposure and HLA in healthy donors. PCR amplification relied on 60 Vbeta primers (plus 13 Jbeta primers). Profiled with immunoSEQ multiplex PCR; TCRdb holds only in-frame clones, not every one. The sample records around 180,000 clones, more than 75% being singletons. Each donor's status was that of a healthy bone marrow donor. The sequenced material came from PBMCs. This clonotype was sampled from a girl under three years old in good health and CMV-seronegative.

The CDR3 loop reads CASSPRRGGDTGELFF. The CDR3 DNA follows: TGTGCCAGCAGCCCACGGCGGGGGGGGGACACCGGGGAGCTGTTTTTT. The gene calls are TRBV7-6 and TRBJ2-2; 9 bases map to TRBD2. This CDR3 has 16 residues. The J segment lost 3 bases and the V segment lost 5 bases, leaving 7 bases of the junction unmatched. Germline V gives CDR1 SGHVS, CDR2 FNYEAQ.